The 12 T cell receptor beta chains given below trace back to one sample, sequenced in a study of T cell clonality in common variable immunodeficiency. Assay: immunoSEQ multiplex PCR; the TCRdb copy retains only in-frame clones and omits some. The sample holds over 30,000 clones, and no clone turns up only once. These receptors' antigens are unknown. General observations from the study: Fewer deletions and N-nucleotide insertions were reportedly seen in common variable immunodeficiency TCR beta sequences.

Sequenced input: peripheral blood mononuclear cells. All receptors come from a human donor with common variable immunodeficiency.

Points on this clone: The sequenced fragment ends 3 residues before the CDR3 boundary, so the rest is inferred from the germline J gene. The chain recombines TRBV6-2 or TRBV6-3 with TRBJ2-7; TRBD1 matches 8 bases. J gave up 3 bases and V 2 bases, and 6 bases lay outside the gene matches. CDR3 size: 15 residues. Germline V CDR1 and CDR2: MNHEY, SVGEGT. The CDR3 is CASSYEGQALYEQYF. Partial CDR3 DNA: TGTGCCAGCAGTTACGAGGGACAGGCTCTCTACGAG.

This clone was recorded at least ten times. The read finishes 3 residues shy of the CDR3 end, and the germline J gene is used to complete it. The chain carries TRBV20-1 and TRBJ2-3; 9 bases match TRBD1. Trimming removed 6 bases from V and 2 bases from J; junction bases left unmatched: 9. Germline values: CDR1 DFQATT, CDR2 SNEGSKA (reference sequence). The CDR3 totals 15 residues. The CDR3 region is CSAQRGTGLTDTQYF. The CDR3 bases that were read are TGCAGTGCACAGCGCGGGACAGGGCTCACAGATACG.

This clone was found many times. The read gets to within 3 residues of the CDR3 end, and the germline J gene fills in the rest. The chain has TRBV2 and TRBJ2-2; no reliable D call. Germline CDR1 is SNHLY and CDR2 is FYNNEI. V was trimmed by 11 bases and J by 0 bases, leaving 7 bases between them. The CDR3 covers 12 residues. CDR3: CAVGSNTGELFF. CDR3 DNA, as far as it was read: TGTGCCGTAGGGTCGAACACCGGGGAG.

This clone has a handful of counts. The CDR3 extends 3 residues past the end of the read, so its final part is completed from the germline J gene. The J gene is TRBJ2-7, the V gene TRBV19; 12 bases line up with TRBD2. Trimming at V came to 6 bases and at J to 4 bases, leaving 7 bases not matched to a gene. The CDR3 is 15 amino acids. Germline V gene lookup returns CDR1 LNHDA and CDR2 SQIVND (reference sequence). The sequenced CDR3 bases are TGTGCCAGTAGGGAGACTAGCGGGAGTACATACGAG. This sequence encodes CASRETSGSTYE. The entire CDR3 protein is CASRETSGSTYEQYF.

Regarding this clone: The CDR3 extends 3 residues past the end of the read, so its final part is completed from the germline J gene. This rearrangement joins TRBV2 to TRBJ1-2; 9 bases align to TRBD1. V shed 6 bases and J 5 bases; nucleotides not matched to a gene: 13. Germline V gives CDR1 SNHLY, CDR2 FYNNEI. CDR3 length: 16 residues. This CDR3 reads CASREQLGQGQYGYTF. CDR3 DNA (partial): TGTGCCAGCAGAGAACAACTGGGACAGGGACAATATGGC.

This clone was counted many times. The CDR3 is cut off 3 residues early in the read; its end comes from the germline J gene. J is TRBJ2-2 and V is TRBV4-2; 8 positions agree with TRBD2. The V segment lost 0 bases and the J segment 5 bases; nucleotides outside the gene matches: 5. CDR3 length: 16 residues. Germline values: CDR1 LGHNA, CDR2 YNFKEQ. CDR3 bases read: TGTGCCAGCAGCCAAGAAGATCGGGGGGGGACCGGGGAG. Protein product: CASSQEDRGGTGE. The whole CDR3 region reads CASSQEDRGGTGELFF.

This clone was seen many times. The read stops 3 residues short of the end of the CDR3; the missing end is completed from the germline J gene. The rearrangement joins TRBV18 to TRBJ1-4; 8 bases align to TRBD1. J was trimmed by 8 bases and V by 3 bases; bases with no gene match: 5. Germline V gene lookup returns CDR1 KGHSH and CDR2 LQKENI. The CDR3 consists of 14 residues. The covered CDR3 bases are TGTGCCAGCTCACCTCCGGGGGACAGGGAAAAA. Translating it yields CASSPPGDREK. The full CDR3 is CASSPPGDREKLFF.

As for this clone: The read halts 3 residues ahead of the CDR3 end, with the missing end drawn from the germline J gene. The J gene is TRBJ2-5, the V gene TRBV7-3; 11 bases match TRBD2. V was pared by 5 bases and J by 4 bases, with 3 bases of the junction left unmatched. This CDR3 region has 14 residues. The germline V gene has CDR1 SGHTA and CDR2 FQGTGA. CDR3: CASSPGTSGETQYF. CDR3 DNA (partial): TGTGCCAGCAGCCCGGGGACTAGCGGAGAGACC.

To note about this clone: Sequencing ends 3 residues short of the CDR3 end; the germline J gene provides the rest. This chain uses TRBV2 with TRBJ2-7; 10 nucleotides align to TRBD1. The J segment lost 5 bases and the V segment lost 6 bases, leaving 10 bases of the junction unmatched. The germline V gene has CDR1 SNHLY and CDR2 FYNNEI. The CDR3 length is 15 residues. This chain's CDR3 is CASRKEGQGFHEQYF. Incomplete CDR3 DNA: TGTGCCAGCAGGAAGGAGGGACAGGGGTTCCACGAG.

The table lists this clone with a few counts. Sequencing ends 3 residues short of the CDR3 end; the germline J gene provides the rest. This chain connects TRBV29-1 to TRBJ1-5, with no clear D. V was trimmed by 0 bases and J by 3 bases, leaving 6 bases between them. This CDR3 spans 13 amino acids. Germline V lookup: CDR1 SQVTM, CDR2 ANQGSEA. The CDR3 loop reads CSVEDGPNQPQHF. Incomplete CDR3 DNA: TGCAGCGTTGAAGATGGCCCCAATCAGCCC. The complete variable domain, with remaining parts taken from reference TRBV29-1 and TRBJ1-5, reads SAVISQKPSRDICQRGTSLTIQCQVDSQVTMMFWYRQQPGQSLTLIATANQGSEATYESGFVIDKFPISRPNLTFSTLTVSNMSPEDSSIYLCSVEDGPNQPQHFGDGTRLSIL.

The table lists this clone with a few counts. The CDR3 extends 3 residues past the end of the read, so its final part is completed from the germline J gene. The chain employs TRBV7-7 and TRBJ2-7; TRBD2 matches 10 bases. J lost 0 bases, V lost 4 bases, and 3 bases had no gene match. The germline CDR1 and CDR2 sequences are SSHAT and FNYEAQ (reference sequence). The CDR3 contains 15 residues. The part of the CDR3 DNA that was read is TGTGCCAGCAGCTGGGCTAGCGGGAGCTCCTACGAG. It codes for CASSWASGSSYE. The complete CDR3 protein is CASSWASGSSYEQYF.

This clone was seen a handful of times. The read terminates 3 residues before the CDR3 end, so the remaining end is supplied by the germline J gene. The chain uses TRBV7-2 and TRBJ1-3; TRBD1 aligns across 7 bases. The length of the CDR3 is 15 residues. Germline V gene data show CDR1 as SGHTA and CDR2 as FQGNSA. The sequenced part of the CDR3 DNA is TGTGCCAGCAGCCTTAAGACAGGGAGAACCCCTCTT. It translates to CASSLKTGRTPL. The entire CDR3 protein is CASSLKTGRTPLIYF.